This paragraph reports one TCR beta chain. As yet, its antigen is unknown. Repertoires were generated with immunoSEQ multiplex PCR, while TCRdb's copy carries only in-frame clones and drops some. The profile shows 110,000 or so clones, roughly 89% of them singletons. The sample originates from a study of T cell responses to AZD1222 COVID-19 vaccine. Study results and limitations: In the spike-specific TCR repertoire, nearly half reportedly target unmutated variant regions.

This CDR3 has 15 amino acids. V dropped 3 bases and J dropped 5; count of bases not matched to a gene: 7. Per the germline V gene, CDR1 is SGHRS and CDR2 is YFSETQ. Sequencing used peripheral blood, obtained on day 0 of AZD1222 vaccination. The source of this sequence is an adult in good health. The V gene is TRBV5-1, the J gene TRBJ2-3; 9 bases agree with TRBD1. This CDR3 reads CASSWGDRVVDTQYF. CDR3 sequence (DNA): TGCGCCAGCAGCTGGGGGGACAGGGTTGTAGATACGCAGTATTTT.